These 30 T cell receptor beta chains share one sample of origin, sequenced in a study of T cells after yellow fever vaccination. TCRdb called the 5' RACE reads again in MiXCR, with one record for every CDR3 protein. The sample yields 310,000 or so distinct CDR3 sequences, approximately 3.8% seen once. The sample was PBMCs, taken on the day of the yellow fever booster vaccination. The receptor source for this set is a man aged 18 to 30 who received the YFV17D yellow fever vaccine.

The table lists this clonotype with a few counts. The V gene is TRBV24-1, the J gene TRBJ2-1; no firm D call. Germline V gene data show CDR1 as KGHDR and CDR2 as SFDVKD. This CDR3 is 12 amino acids long. The germline V and J ends were trimmed by 3 bases and 4 bases, with 3 bases remaining between them. For the CDR3, the DNA is TGTGCCACCAGTGATGAGTACAATGAGCAGTTCTTC. Protein sequence: CATSDEYNEQFF.

This clonotype was observed many times. The chain has TRBV10-3 and TRBJ1-2, with D unresolved. Trimming left V 0 bases short and J 4 bases short, with 12 bases between. CDR3 size: 15 residues. The germline CDR1 and CDR2 sequences are ENHRY and SYGVKD. CDR3 protein: CAISESYSNSYGYTF. CDR3 nucleotide sequence: TGTGCCATCAGTGAGTCGTACAGCAATTCCTATGGCTACACCTTC.

This clonotype came up many times. V usage is TRBV6-1 and J usage is TRBJ2-5, with 9 positions matching TRBD1. V shed 6 bases, J shed 1 base, and the junction held 3 bases outside the gene matches. Per germline, CDR1 MNHNS and CDR2 SASEGT. The CDR3 is made up of 14 amino acids. The CDR3 region is CASRDRGRQETQYF. CDR3 DNA sequence: TGTGCCAGCAGGGACAGGGGACGCCAAGAGACCCAGTACTTC.

This clonotype has more than one count but fewer than ten. The chain recombines TRBV7-8 with TRBJ2-7, with 7 positions matching TRBD1. Germline lookup yields CDR1 SGHVS and CDR2 FQNEAQ. The length of the CDR3 is 14 residues. V was pared by 4 bases and J by 6 bases, with 9 bases of the junction left unmatched. CDR3 region: CASSSTGYSSEQYF. Written as DNA, the CDR3 is TGTGCCAGCAGCTCGACAGGGTATTCTAGCGAGCAGTACTTC.

At least ten counts were recorded for this clonotype. The chain combines TRBV7-2 with TRBJ2-7, with 9 bases that match TRBD1. CDR1 and CDR2 (germline): SGHTA, FQGNSA. The CDR3 consists of 16 residues. V lost 6 bases to trimming and J lost 2 bases; unmatched junction nucleotides: 11. The CDR3 region is CASSLPAGTGTYEQYF. Here the CDR3 DNA reads TGTGCCAGCAGTCTCCCGGCCGGGACAGGGACCTACGAGCAGTACTTC.

In its sample, this clonotype was seen many times. V usage is TRBV6-6 and J usage is TRBJ2-7; D is possibly TRBD1 (5 bases). Per germline, CDR1 MNHNY and CDR2 SVGAGI (reference sequence). Trimming took 4 bases from V and 2 from J, leaving 15 bases between them. CDR3 length: 15 amino acids. DNA for the CDR3: TGTGCCAGCAGTTCCGTCTTCGGACAAACCTACGAGCAGTACGTC. This translates into CASSSVFGQTYEQYV.

The table lists this clonotype with a few counts. The genes are TRBV18 and TRBJ2-3; 7 bases line up with TRBD2. Trimming removed 3 bases from V and 4 bases from J; junction bases left unmatched: 1. Looked up from germline, CDR1 is KGHSH and CDR2 is LQKENI. The length of the CDR3 is 13 residues. The CDR3 sequence is CASSPREADTQYF. The CDR3 DNA follows: TGTGCCAGCTCACCTCGGGAGGCAGATACGCAGTATTTT.

This clonotype occurred a few times. V is TRBV20-1 and J is TRBJ1-2, with D perhaps matching TRBD1 (6 bases). The CDR3 spans 13 residues. Germline loops: CDR1 DFQATT, CDR2 SNEGSKA (reference sequence). Deletions cut 1 base from V and 5 bases from J, with 11 bases between. In DNA form, the CDR3 reads TGCAGTGCTAGAGGAGGGGGGGTATATGGCTACACCTTC. This translates into CSARGGGVYGYTF.

Note on this clonotype: The CDR3 carries no conserved terminal phenylalanine or tryptophan, so it likely arises from a read error. This chain joins TRBV12-3 or TRBV12-4 and TRBJ2-1, with TRBD1 matching 7 bases. V gave up 5 bases and J gave up 8 bases; unmatched junction bases: 12. The CDR3 contains 15 residues. CDR3 residues: CASSALQGEEDEQFL. DNA for the CDR3: TGTGCCAGCAGTGCACTGCAGGGGGAAGAGGATGAGCAGTTCCTC.

This clonotype has ten or more counts. The chain is built from TRBV7-2 and TRBJ2-1; unclear D gene. The CDR3 has 12 residues. CDR1 is SGHTA and CDR2 is FQGNSA in the germline V gene. V was trimmed by 3 bases and J by 14 bases, leaving 14 bases between them. In nucleotides, the CDR3 is TGTGCCAGCAGCTTGGCCGGGCCCTCGGAGTTCTTC. Amino acids: CASSLAGPSEFF. The variable domain in full, completed from reference TRBV7-2 and TRBJ2-1, reads GAGVSQSPSNKVTEKGKDVELRCDPISGHTALYWYRQSLGQGLEFLIYFQGNSAPDKSGLPSDRFSAERTGGSVSTLTIQRTQQEDSAVYLCASSLAGPSEFFGPGTRLTVL.

The chain carries TRBV6-2 or TRBV6-3 and TRBJ2-2, with D unresolved. The CDR3 is made up of 15 amino acids. With 7 bases removed from V and 3 bases from J, the gap between germline ends came to 15 bases. Germline V gene sequence: CDR1 MNHEY, CDR2 SVGEGT. The CDR3 region is CASTKLPGYTGELFF. The DNA for the CDR3 is TGTGCCAGCACCAAATTACCAGGCTACACCGGGGAGCTGTTTTTT.

This clonotype was detected a few times. This chain uses TRBV4-1 with TRBJ1-4, with D possibly matching TRBD1 (5 bases). The V gene's germline CDR1 is MGHRA and CDR2 YSYEKL. The CDR3 has 18 residues. V lost 3 bases and J lost 0, with 17 bases in between. CDR3 protein: CASSQGVGFGATNEKLFF. The CDR3 DNA follows: TGCGCCAGCAGCCAGGGGGTTGGTTTCGGAGCAACTAATGAAAAACTGTTTTTT.

There are many counts of this clonotype. The CDR3 here is CAISETRGQPTSTDTQYF. As DNA, the CDR3 is TGTGCCATCAGTGAGACGAGGGGCCAACCTACTAGCACAGATACGCAGTATTTT. The rearrangement links TRBV10-3 to TRBJ2-3; D might be TRBD1 or TRBD2, each matching 5 bases. The CDR3 sequence is 18 residues long. The germline V and J ends were trimmed by 2 bases and 0 bases, with 18 bases remaining between them. The germline gives CDR1 ENHRY, CDR2 SYGVKD.

V is TRBV28 and J is TRBJ2-3; perhaps TRBD1 as D (6 bases). Germline CDR1 reads MDHEN; CDR2 reads SYDVKM. CDR3 length: 15 residues. With 6 bases removed from V and 6 bases from J, the gap between germline ends came to 19 bases. The chain's CDR3 is CASREQGLLTDTQYF. Written as DNA, the CDR3 is TGTGCCAGCAGAGAACAGGGCCTTCTGACGGATACGCAGTATTTT.

This clonotype was counted ten times or more. The chain links TRBV20-1 to TRBJ2-3, with 8 bases aligning to TRBD2. The CDR3 is 14 residues long. The junction had 8 bases not matched to a gene; V was cut back by 5 bases and J by 4 bases. Germline assignment: CDR1 DFQATT and CDR2 SNEGSKA (reference sequence). The CDR3 bases are TGCAGTGCTCGCTCGGGGGGGCTCGCAGATACGCAGTATTTT. Protein product: CSARSGGLADTQYF.

This clonotype was counted between two and nine times. The genes are TRBV6-6 and TRBJ1-2; D is perhaps TRBD1 (5 bases). The V and J ends lost 4 bases and 6 bases respectively, with 18 bases between them. The CDR3 runs 15 residues. Germline V lookup: CDR1 MNHNY, CDR2 SVGAGI (reference sequence). CDR3 in amino acids: CASSWGLDSGDGYTF. The CDR3 nucleotides are TGTGCCAGCAGTTGGGGGTTGGATAGTGGAGATGGCTACACCTTC.

The V gene is TRBV15, the J gene TRBJ2-3; 10 bases are shared with TRBD1. Germline CDR1 LNHNV, CDR2 YYDKDF (reference sequence). The junction had 10 bases not matched to a gene; V was cut back by 5 bases and J by 2 bases. This CDR3 has 17 residues. CDR3 in DNA: TGTGCCACCAGCGCTCAAACGGGACAGGGGACCACAGATACGCAGTATTTT. It is translated as CATSAQTGQGTTDTQYF.

The sample holds many counts of this clonotype. The gene calls are TRBV3-1 and TRBJ2-3; D is perhaps TRBD1 (6 bases). The CDR3 consists of 15 residues. The germline V gene has CDR1 LGHDT and CDR2 YNNKEL (reference sequence). The V end was cut by 4 bases, the J end by 2 bases, with 13 bases between. CDR3 DNA sequence: TGTGCCAGCAGCCTTCGGACAGACAACACAGATACGCAGTATTTT. This translates into CASSLRTDNTDTQYF.

This clonotype was seen more than once but under ten times. V is TRBV7-2 and J is TRBJ2-3; 7 bases map to TRBD2. From germline, CDR1 is SGHTA and CDR2 FQGNSA. CDR3 length: 9 amino acids. V was pared by 8 bases and J by 11 bases, with 1 base of the junction left unmatched. The CDR3 DNA follows: TGTGCCAGCGGCGGGGGGCAGTATTTT. Protein product: CASGGGQYF.

The chain joins TRBV11-2 to TRBJ2-7; D may be TRBD1 or TRBD2 (5 bases each). The germline V and J ends were trimmed by 1 base and 4 bases, with 11 bases remaining between them. Germline values: CDR1 SGHAT, CDR2 FQNNGV. The CDR3 is 14 residues long. The CDR3 here is CASSLGGREYEQYF. The CDR3 DNA reads TGTGCCAGCAGCTTAGGGGGACGGGAATACGAGCAGTACTTC.

The table lists this clonotype with many counts. This chain connects TRBV7-2 to TRBJ1-1, with unresolved D. Trimming took off 5 bases at V and 3 bases at J, with 7 bases between the two ends. CDR3 length: 12 amino acids. The V gene's germline CDR1 is SGHTA and CDR2 FQGNSA. This CDR3 reads CASSLTYTEAFF. In DNA, the CDR3 is TGTGCCAGCAGCCTCACCTACACTGAAGCTTTCTTT.

This clonotype was seen ten or more times. The chain is built from TRBV7-2 and TRBJ2-3; 10 nucleotides agree with TRBD1. Trimming cost V 5 bases and J 1 base; bases outside gene matches: 6. The CDR3 length is 16 residues. Germline assignment: CDR1 SGHTA and CDR2 FQGNSA. Here the CDR3 reads CASSPRTGGGTDTQYF. CDR3 nucleotide sequence: TGTGCCAGCAGCCCGAGGACAGGGGGGGGCACAGATACGCAGTATTTT.

The chain is built from TRBV15 and TRBJ2-1; no clear D. V lost 4 bases, J lost 4 bases, and 14 bases lay in between. CDR3 length: 15 amino acids. The germline CDR1 and CDR2 sequences are LNHNV and YYDKDF (reference sequence). For the CDR3, the DNA is TGTGCCACCAGCAAGAGAGCCGTTTGGTACAATGAGCAGTTCTTC. Protein sequence: CATSKRAVWYNEQFF.

This clonotype was seen a handful of times. The DNA of the CDR3 is TGTGCCAGCAGCTTATCGGCGGGAGACTACGAGCAGTACTTC. It is translated as CASSLSAGDYEQYF. V gene TRBV7-2 combines with J gene TRBJ2-7; 7 nucleotides agree with TRBD2. Per germline, CDR1 SGHTA and CDR2 FQGNSA. The J segment lost 3 bases and the V segment lost 2 bases, leaving 4 bases of the junction unmatched. The CDR3 has 14 residues.

As for this clonotype: This sequence may be a read error, since a much larger clone differs from it by one base. This chain joins TRBV6-2 or TRBV6-3 and TRBJ2-2; 12 nucleotides line up with TRBD1. This CDR3 has 16 residues. The V gene's germline CDR1 is MNHEY and CDR2 SVGEGT. CDR3 DNA sequence: TGTGGCAGCAGTTGGGGACAGGGGGCGTCCACCGGGGAGCTGTTTTTT. Residues: CGSSWGQGASTGELFF.

The table lists this clonotype with many counts. This chain uses TRBV6-6 with TRBJ2-7, with D possibly matching TRBD1 (6 bases). V was cut by 0 bases and J by 3 bases, with 12 bases left in between. This CDR3 has 15 amino acids. From germline, CDR1 is MNHNY and CDR2 SVGAGI (reference sequence). The CDR3 nucleotides read TGTGCCAGCAGTTACTCAACAGGGAGCAGCTACGAGCAGTACGTC. Its translation: CASSYSTGSSYEQYV.

This clonotype was observed a handful of times. This chain joins TRBV19 and TRBJ1-1; maybe TRBD1 (6 bases). Deletions cut 3 bases from V and 12 bases from J, with 17 bases between. Germline CDR1 and CDR2: LNHDA and SQIVND (reference sequence). This CDR3 spans 13 amino acids. The CDR3 region has the DNA TGTGCCAGTAGTATCTTGGACAGAGCCCGGCCTTTCTTT. Its translation: CASSILDRARPFF.

The sample holds many counts of this clonotype. The chain links TRBV4-3 to TRBJ2-3; tentative D call: TRBD2 (5 bases). There are 13 residues in the CDR3. Germline V lookup: CDR1 LGHNA, CDR2 YSLEER. V was pared by 4 bases and J by 5 bases, with 10 bases between. DNA of the CDR3: TGCGCCAGCAGCCCCGGGGTGGTAGATACGCAGTATTTT. Protein: CASSPGVVDTQYF.

This clonotype was observed at least ten times. The CDR3 spells CASSKGLAVAYEQYV. In nucleotides, the CDR3 is TGTGCCAGCAGCAAGGGACTAGCTGTGGCCTACGAGCAGTACGTC. The chain combines TRBV7-2 with TRBJ2-7, with 9 bases identical to TRBD2. The CDR3 is made up of 15 amino acids. The V and J ends lost 5 bases and 2 bases, in that order; junction bases with no gene match: 7. The germline V gene encodes CDR1 SGHTA and CDR2 FQGNSA.

The chain combines TRBV29-1 with TRBJ1-1; 7 nucleotides line up with TRBD1. This CDR3 is built from 14 residues. Unmatched junction bases numbered 8, after V lost 7 bases and J lost 0 bases. CDR1 and CDR2 from the germline V gene are SQVTM and ANQGSEA. Written as DNA, the CDR3 is TGCAGCGGGGCGACAGGGTGGCTGAACACTGAAGCTTTCTTT. Its translation is CSGATGWLNTEAFF.